The T cell receptor beta chain described here comes from a study of radiation and T cells in renal cell carcinoma. This table comes from immunoSEQ multiplex PCR, and its TCRdb copy is limited to in-frame clones, with some not included. The profile covers 150,000 to 180,000 clones, with 87% appearing a single time and approximately 13% taken by the ten largest. For this clone: Its antigen is not known.

Study-wide points: In blood, top tumor clones expanded by 2 weeks, shrinking by 4.

Time point indicated: blood 2 weeks post-SBRT. Treatment noted: 15 Gy SBRT to primary tumor, nephrectomy 4 weeks later. Blood was sampled at baseline, 2 weeks and 4 weeks after SBRT. Clear cell pathology was present in this patient's renal cell carcinoma. Trimming took 6 bases from V and 2 from J, leaving 9 bases between them. This CDR3 region has 13 residues. The germline CDR1 and CDR2 sequences are LNHDA and SQIVND (reference sequence). Source: blood, taken from a patient whose treatment included radiotherapy and nephrectomy. The chain couples TRBV19 to TRBJ2-3, with D tentatively TRBD1 or TRBD2 (5 bases each). This receptor was identified in a woman in her forties or fifties with renal cell carcinoma. The chain's CDR3 is CASSQGPTDTQYF. The CDR3 coding sequence is TGTGCCAGTAGCCAGGGACCCACAGATACGCAGTATTTT.